The 23 T cell receptor beta chains listed next were all sequenced from one sample in a study of metastatic and nonmetastatic thyroid tumors. TCRdb reanalyzed the PCR reads via MiXCR. The table has 45,000 or so clones, roughly 3.9% seen once. Patients underwent thyroid surgery, and none had received any treatment before it. Sequences were obtained from blood. These receptors came from a female donor with papillary thyroid cancer or a benign thyroid nodule (not recorded which). Some clones in this sample may be carry-over from other donors' samples.

This clone has at least ten counts. The chain links TRBV12-3 or TRBV12-4 to TRBJ1-1, with 10 positions matching TRBD1. The CDR3 covers 19 residues. The J segment lost 5 bases and the V segment lost 6 bases, leaving 21 bases of the junction unmatched. CDR3 loop: CASRLLGWGDRGFGTEAFF. CDR3 sequence (DNA): TGTGCCAGCAGACTCCTGGGGTGGGGGGACAGGGGATTTGGGACTGAAGCTTTCTTT.

At least ten counts were recorded for this clone. The chain uses TRBV4-1 and TRBJ2-7; TRBD2 matches 7 bases. There are 16 residues in the CDR3. The V gene end was trimmed by 0 bases and the J gene end by 4 bases; junction bases not matched to a gene: 9. Germline values: CDR1 MGHRA, CDR2 YSYEKL. The CDR3 DNA is TGCGCCAGCAGCCAAGATTCGGCGGGAGTAGGGTACGAGCAGTACTTC. The encoded protein is CASSQDSAGVGYEQYF.

As regards this clone: This may be a read error: a much more frequent sequence differs by one nucleotide. This CDR3 reads CAWSCWQGGEKLFF. The CDR3 DNA is TGTGCCTGGAGTTGCTGGCAGGGGGGTGAAAAACTGTTTTTT. This chain connects TRBV30 to TRBJ1-4; 7 nucleotides line up with TRBD1. The germline gives CDR1 GTSNPN, CDR2 SVGIG (reference sequence). V shed 2 bases and J 7 bases; nucleotides not matched to a gene: 7. The CDR3 consists of 14 residues. Full variable domain (outside the CDR3, taken from reference TRBV30 and TRBJ1-4): SQTIHQWPATLVQPVGSPLSLECTVEGTSNPNLYWYRQAAGRGLQLLFYSVGIGQISSEVPQNLSASRPQDRQFILSSKKLLLSDSGFYLCAWSCWQGGEKLFFGSGTQLSVL.

This clone has a count of ten or more. The CDR3 loop reads CASSLEDGETQYF. The CDR3 DNA sequence: TGCGCCAGCAGCTTGGAGGACGGAGAGACCCAGTACTTC. This sequence joins TRBV5-1 and TRBJ2-5; D is ambiguous. Germline V gives CDR1 SGHRS, CDR2 YFSETQ. This CDR3 region has 13 residues. Trimming took off 0 bases at V and 4 bases at J, with 7 bases between the two ends. The whole variable domain, filled in from reference TRBV5-1 and TRBJ2-5, reads KAGVTQTPRYLIKTRGQQVTLSCSPISGHRSVSWYQQTPGQGLQFLFEYFSETQRNKGNFPGRFSGRQFSNSRSEMNVSTLELGDSALYLCASSLEDGETQYFGPGTRLLVL.

This clone was counted ten times or more. V and J are TRBV20-1 and TRBJ2-4, with 9 positions matching TRBD2. The germline V gene has CDR1 DFQATT and CDR2 SNEGSKA (reference sequence). Unmatched junction bases numbered 17, after V lost 0 bases and J lost 8 bases. This CDR3 contains 18 residues. CDR3 DNA sequence: TGCAGTGCTAGAGATTTTCGCGGGAGGGCCCCGCACCGTGACATTCAGTACTTC. Translating it yields CSARDFRGRAPHRDIQYF.

This clone was found a few times. V usage is TRBV5-1 and J usage is TRBJ1-2; 8 nucleotides align to TRBD1. This CDR3 comprises 14 residues. V shed 3 bases and J 4 bases; nucleotides not matched to a gene: 5. CDR1 and CDR2 from the germline V gene are SGHRS and YFSETQ. In DNA, the CDR3 is TGCGCCAGCAGCTCGACAGGGGCGACCTATGGCTACACCTTC. It is translated as CASSSTGATYGYTF.

This chain connects TRBV15 to TRBJ2-1; D unclear. V was clipped by 0 bases and J by 8 bases, with 5 bases between them. There are 12 residues in the CDR3. The germline V gene has CDR1 LNHNV and CDR2 YYDKDF (reference sequence). The CDR3 here is CATSRDFDEQFF. The CDR3 nucleotides read TGTGCCACCAGCAGAGATTTCGATGAGCAGTTCTTC.

This clone appeared many times. The gene calls are TRBV25-1 and TRBJ2-5; 10 bases agree with TRBD2. V gave up 3 bases and J gave up 5 bases; unmatched junction bases: 6. Germline V lookup: CDR1 MGHDK, CDR2 SYGVNS. The CDR3 has 15 amino acids. The DNA for the CDR3 is TGTGCCAGCAGTGAGCTAGCGGGAGAGGCGGAGACCCAGTACTTC. It specifies CASSELAGEAETQYF.

The sample holds many counts of this clone. This chain links TRBV27 with TRBJ2-7; D is perhaps TRBD1 or TRBD2 (5 bases each). Germline CDR1 reads MNHEY; CDR2 reads SMNVEV (reference sequence). The V and J ends lost 4 bases and 1 base respectively, with 8 bases between them. CDR3 length equals 13 residues. The CDR3 here is CASSSGSSYEQYF. The CDR3 DNA reads as TGTGCCAGCAGTTCAGGGAGTTCCTACGAGCAGTACTTC.

The chain carries TRBV27 and TRBJ1-2; perhaps TRBD1 as D (5 bases). CDR1 and CDR2 (germline): MNHEY, SMNVEV (reference sequence). This CDR3 contains 12 residues. The CDR3: CASGTRNYGYTF. CDR3 sequence (DNA): TGTGCAAGCGGGACCCGCAACTATGGCTACACCTTC.

This clone is labeled medium-sized (0.01 to 0.1%). The chain employs TRBV20-1 and TRBJ2-6, with a weak D call TRBD1 (6 bases). V was pared by 1 base and J by 1 base, with 11 bases between. The germline CDR1 and CDR2 sequences are DFQATT and SNEGSKA (reference sequence). The CDR3 covers 16 residues. The CDR3 reads CSARATGQSGANVLTF. The CDR3 bases are TGCAGTGCTAGAGCGACAGGACAATCTGGGGCCAACGTCCTGACTTTC.

This clone has a count of ten or more. At the DNA level, this CDR3 is encoded by other sequences in the same sample as well. V is TRBV30 and J is TRBJ2-1, with 8 positions matching TRBD2. The CDR3 extends over 14 amino acids. Germline CDR1 GTSNPN, CDR2 SVGIG (reference sequence). The V and J ends lost 0 bases and 9 bases, in that order; junction bases with no gene match: 7. The CDR3 nucleotides read TGTGCCTGGAGTGTAGGACTAGCTAGGGTTGAGCAGTTCTTC. Its protein product is CAWSVGLARVEQFF. Filled out from reference TRBV30 and TRBJ2-1, the complete variable domain reads SQTIHQWPATLVQPVGSPLSLECTVEGTSNPNLYWYRQAAGRGLQLLFYSVGIGQISSEVPQNLSASRPQDRQFILSSKKLLLSDSGFYLCAWSVGLARVEQFFGPGTRLTVL.

The chain has TRBV6-2 or TRBV6-3 and TRBJ2-1, with TRBD1 identical over 7 bases. The CDR3 is made up of 16 amino acids. The ends lost 0 bases at V and 2 bases at J; junction bases unmatched: 4. Germline CDR1 and CDR2: MNHEY and SVGEGT. The CDR3 reads CASSYSPTGTYNEQFF. For the CDR3, the DNA is TGTGCCAGCAGTTACTCCCCGACAGGGACCTACAATGAGCAGTTCTTC.

This clone was recorded at least ten times. The chain carries TRBV6-1 and TRBJ1-1; D unresolved. The CDR3 loop spans 14 amino acids. Germline V CDR1 and CDR2: MNHNS, SASEGT. V dropped 5 bases and J dropped 3 bases, with 13 bases sitting between them. CDR3 sequence (DNA): TGTGCCAGCAGTCAAACAACGGTGGACACTGAAGCTTTCTTT. Translation: CASSQTTVDTEAFF.

This clone occurred many times. The chain links TRBV20-1 to TRBJ2-7; 13 bases are a match to TRBD2. With V trimmed by 1 base and J by 3 bases, 9 bases remained unmatched. The CDR3 has 17 amino acids. CDR1 DFQATT and CDR2 SNEGSKA come from the germline V gene (reference sequence). CDR3 nucleotides: TGCAGTGCTAGAGGAGAAGGGGGACTAGCGGGATTCTACGAGCAGTACTTC. This codes for CSARGEGGLAGFYEQYF.

This rearrangement joins TRBV6-5 to TRBJ2-3; the match to TRBD1 covers 9 bases. J was trimmed by 4 bases and V by 3 bases; bases with no gene match: 11. CDR3 length equals 17 residues. The germline CDR1 and CDR2 sequences are MNHEY and SVGAGI. The DNA of the CDR3 is TGTGCCAGCAGTTATACCGGGACAGGGAGTTTGGCAGATACGCAGTATTTT. Its translation: CASSYTGTGSLADTQYF.

This clone was found many times. This sequence joins TRBV3-1 and TRBJ2-1; D call uncertain. The germline V gene encodes CDR1 LGHDT and CDR2 YNNKEL (reference sequence). The CDR3 has 12 amino acids. V lost 5 bases and J 4 bases, leaving 6 bases between the germline ends. CDR3 amino acids: CASSNQYNEQFF. CDR3 nucleotide sequence: TGTGCCAGCAGCAACCAATACAATGAGCAGTTCTTC.

Note on this clone: This may be a read error, as it is one base from a much larger clone. The chain carries TRBV3-1 and TRBJ1-1; D uncertain. Germline CDR1 and CDR2: LGHDT and YNNKEL (reference sequence). The CDR3 contains 13 residues. V was cut by 2 bases and J by 0 bases, with 4 bases left in between. In DNA form, the CDR3 reads TGTGCCAGCAGCCAAAAGCTGAACACTGAAGCTTTCTTT. Protein sequence: CASSQKLNTEAFF.

This clone was picked up a small number of times. The CDR3: CASKATSGNTGELFF. CDR3 bases: TGTGCCAGCAAAGCAACTAGCGGGAACACCGGGGAGCTGTTTTTT. V and J are TRBV6-1 and TRBJ2-2; 8 bases map to TRBD2. The CDR3 covers 15 residues. V lost 7 bases, J lost 1 base, and 5 bases stayed unmatched. CDR1 is MNHNS and CDR2 is SASEGT in the germline V gene.

This chain joins TRBV4-2 and TRBJ2-3; TRBD2 matches at 11 bases. V trimming: 4 bases; J trimming: 0 bases; junction bases outside the gene matches: 3. Looked up from germline, CDR1 is LGHNA and CDR2 is YNFKEQ. The CDR3 length is 16 residues. CDR3 nucleotides: TGTGCCAGCAGCCGACTAGCGGGGACAAGCACAGATACGCAGTATTTT. This encodes CASSRLAGTSTDTQYF.

This clone was counted only a few times. The V and J genes are TRBV5-4 and TRBJ2-3, with 10 bases that match TRBD2. The V and J ends lost 3 bases and 6 bases, in that order; junction bases with no gene match: 10. Germline CDR1 reads SGHNT; CDR2 reads YYREEE (reference sequence). The CDR3 contains 16 residues. In DNA, the CDR3 is TGTGCCAGCAGCTCCGGGACTAGCGCTTTTCAGGATACGCAGTATTTT. It translates to CASSSGTSAFQDTQYF.

This clone was observed at least ten times. The chain carries TRBV10-2 and TRBJ2-7; no reliable D call. In germline, CDR1 is WSHSY, CDR2 SAAADI. V was cut by 6 bases and J by 4 bases, with 13 bases left in between. CDR3 length equals 13 residues. The CDR3 protein is CASRLGFRYEQYF. The CDR3 DNA reads as TGCGCCAGCAGGCTAGGGTTTCGGTACGAGCAGTACTTC.

This clone occurred many times. The chain is built from TRBV19 and TRBJ1-5; possibly TRBD1 for D (5 bases). The germline V gene has CDR1 LNHDA and CDR2 SQIVND (reference sequence). Trimming stripped 0 bases from V and 4 bases from J, with 10 bases between. The CDR3 consists of 15 residues. The CDR3 DNA reads as TGTGCCAGTAGTATAGATATGGGGCTTAATCAGCCCCAGCATTTT. Its translation: CASSIDMGLNQPQHF.